One sample yielded the 6 T cell receptor beta chains listed below, sequenced in a study of blood T cell repertoires in COVID-19. Profiled with immunoSEQ multiplex PCR; TCRdb holds only in-frame clones, not every one. This sample has 35,000 to 50,000 clones, with roughly nine tenths found just once. The sample comprised peripheral blood. These TCRs come from a woman aged 25-40 years in a cohort sampled during active COVID-19.

The chain recombines TRBV2 with TRBJ2-7, with 9 bases fitting TRBD1. With V trimmed by 7 bases and J by 3 bases, 1 base remained unmatched. Germline-derived CDR1 and CDR2 are SNHLY and FYNNEI. The CDR3 is made up of 12 amino acids. The DNA of the CDR3 is TGTGCCAGCAACAGGGGGCTCTACGAGCAGTACTTC. As protein: CASNRGLYEQYF.

This clone was counted a single time. This sequence joins TRBV24-1 and TRBJ2-3; the match to TRBD2 covers 12 bases. Losses at the gene ends were 5 bases for V and 0 bases for J; bases not matched to a gene: 2. The germline CDR1 and CDR2 sequences are KGHDR and SFDVKD. The CDR3 length is 16 residues. CDR3 sequence (DNA): TGTGCCACCAGTGGACTAGCGGGAGACAGCACAGATACGCAGTATTTT. Its translation is CATSGLAGDSTDTQYF.

The genes are TRBV30 and TRBJ2-1; D unclear. The CDR3 has 12 amino acids. V lost 0 bases, J lost 7 bases, and 7 bases lay in between. Germline CDR1 and CDR2: GTSNPN and SVGIG (reference sequence). This chain's CDR3 is CAWSVRVNEQFF. Here the CDR3 DNA reads TGTGCCTGGAGTGTACGGGTTAATGAGCAGTTCTTC.

This chain connects TRBV10-3 to TRBJ2-7, with TRBD2 matching over 9 bases. The CDR3 contains 16 residues. The ends lost 11 bases at V and 5 bases at J; junction bases unmatched: 19. Per the germline V gene, CDR1 is ENHRY and CDR2 is SYGVKD. The CDR3 is CAAGGAGGRDHHEQYF. In nucleotides, the CDR3 is TGTGCCGCTGGAGGAGCGGGAGGCCGTGACCACCACGAGCAGTACTTC.

This chain connects TRBV10-3 to TRBJ2-2; 9 bases line up with TRBD1. Germline V gives CDR1 ENHRY, CDR2 SYGVKD. This CDR3 contains 15 residues. The ends lost 4 bases at V and 6 bases at J; junction bases unmatched: 6. The CDR3 DNA sequence: TGTGCCATCAGTGTTAGGACAGGGGTATCCGGGGAGCTGTTTTTT. It is translated as CAISVRTGVSGELFF.

V is TRBV28 and J is TRBJ2-7; the D is unclear. V was cut by 3 bases and J by 4 bases, with 7 bases left in between. Per germline, CDR1 MDHEN and CDR2 SYDVKM. This CDR3 contains 12 residues. CDR3 region: CASSFLDYEQYF. DNA of the CDR3: TGTGCCAGCAGTTTTTTAGATTACGAGCAGTACTTC. Full variable domain (rest looked up from reference TRBV28 and TRBJ2-7): DVKVTQSSRYLVKRTGEKVFLECVQDMDHENMFWYRQDPGLGLRLIYFSYDVKMKEKGDIPEGYSVSREKKERFSLILESASTNQTSMYLCASSFLDYEQYFGPGTRLTVT.